This is a list of T cell receptor beta chains from one sample in a study of breast tumors, draining lymph nodes, adjacent tissues. TCRdb called the multiplex PCR reads again in MiXCR, with one record for every CDR3 protein. The sample records some 97,000 distinct CDR3 sequences, 21% being singletons. Sample: axillary lymph node tissue. The receptors were sampled from a female donor with breast cancer. Some clones in this sample may be carry-over from other donors' samples. CDR3s include the opening cysteine and the closing phenylalanine or tryptophan.

TRBV19 | CASSETGVSTDTQYF
TRBV7-9 | CAVPGDSAYNEQFF
TRBV20-1 | CSARAPWAPYYEQYF
TRBV2 | CASSEALLGNYGYTF
TRBV2 | CASSEALRTEAFF
TRBV20-1 | CSARWGTEYTGELFF
TRBV20-1 | CSARDQGTSGGDTQYF
TRBV6-6 | CASWASGTYEQYF
TRBV28 | CASRWATGRYEQYF
TRBV9 | CASGDSGVETQYF
TRBV12-3/TRBV12-4 | CTSSLNTGELFF
TRBV20-1 | CSARDRWGQGNQPQHF
TRBV6-6 | CASSLTENYGYTF
TRBV6-2/TRBV6-3 | CASSQDRASKRDTQYF
TRBV27 | CASSLSPGPLGETQYF
TRBV7-2 | CASSLGTSGGDTQYF
TRBV14 | CASSHSRGTGELFF
TRBV20-1 | CSAGARTGGFRGSEQYF
TRBV2 | CASKRMEAITDTQYF
TRBV18 | CASSPKRGVTDTQYF
TRBV5-1 | CASSLLWSAGANVLTF
TRBV5-1 | CASSLVWGGGYTF
TRBV30 | CAWSGGGSLNEKLFF
TRBV7-3 | CASSAGGTSPLHF
TRBV7-2 | CAGSPQEGKTQYF
TRBV29-1 | CSVEGPTGGVTDTQYF
TRBV29-1 | CSVEGQGAFF
TRBV18 | CASSPGRERSETQYF
TRBV3-1 | CASSPSPGQAYEQYF
TRBV7-8 | CASSPRDIIFSGNTIYF
TRBV7-9 | CASSFSTQPLGDTQYF
TRBV2 | CASSGVRDRGNTGELFF
TRBV24-1 | CATSDFSLGPYNEQFF
TRBV7-9 | CATRGGRDEQYF
TRBV29-1 | CSVELKYNEQFF
TRBV19 | CASSIAGETQYF
TRBV30 | CAVGPDLTNYGYTF
TRBV24-1 | CATSDLNGSGYTF
TRBV10-3 | CASGTGNTGELFF
TRBV11-2 | CASRRALAVKETQYF
TRBV2 | CASRNAGYNEQFF
TRBV12-3/TRBV12-4 | CASRGTSGGGREQFF
TRBV20-1 | CSARDLDRAGETQYF
TRBV6-5 | CASSRGTTEEEKLFF
TRBV6-1 | CASILGEYNSPLHF
TRBV5-1 | CASSLSAGGPGTGELFF